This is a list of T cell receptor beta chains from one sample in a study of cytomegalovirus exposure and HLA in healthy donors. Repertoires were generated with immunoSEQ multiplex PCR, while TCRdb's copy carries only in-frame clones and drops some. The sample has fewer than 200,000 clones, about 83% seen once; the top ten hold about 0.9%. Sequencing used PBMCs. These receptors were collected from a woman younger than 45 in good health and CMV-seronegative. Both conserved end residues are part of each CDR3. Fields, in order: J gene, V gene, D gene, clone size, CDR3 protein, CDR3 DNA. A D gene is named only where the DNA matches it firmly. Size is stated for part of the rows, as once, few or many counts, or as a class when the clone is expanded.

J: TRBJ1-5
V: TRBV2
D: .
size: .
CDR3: CASTQGIPPQHF
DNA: TGTGCCAGCACTCAGGGGATCCCGCCCCAGCATTTT

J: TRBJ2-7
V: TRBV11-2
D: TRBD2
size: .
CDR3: CASSAGLAGEREQYF
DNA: TGTGCCAGCAGCGCGGGACTAGCGGGGGAACGGGAGCAGTACTTC

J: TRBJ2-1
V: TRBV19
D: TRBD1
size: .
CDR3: CASTARPRDRDNEQFF
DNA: TGTGCCAGTACCGCTCGCCCCCGGGACAGGGACAATGAGCAGTTCTTC

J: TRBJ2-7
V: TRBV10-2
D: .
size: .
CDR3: CASRQGPYEQYF
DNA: TGCGCCAGCAGACAGGGACCTTACGAGCAGTACTTC

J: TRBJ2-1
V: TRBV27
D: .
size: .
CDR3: CASSYDSEFNNEQFF
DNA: TGTGCCAGCAGTTACGACAGCGAATTCAACAATGAGCAGTTCTTC

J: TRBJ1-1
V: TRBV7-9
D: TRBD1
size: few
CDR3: CASSLAGQTEAFF
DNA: TGTGCCAGCAGCTTAGCGGGACAGACTGAAGCTTTCTTT

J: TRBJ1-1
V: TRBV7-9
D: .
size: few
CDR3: CASSPRRNTEAFF
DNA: TGTGCCAGCAGCCCCCGTCGGAACACTGAAGCTTTCTTT

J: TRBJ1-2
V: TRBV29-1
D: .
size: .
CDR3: CSGTDGELYGYTF
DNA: TGCAGCGGGACCGACGGGGAACTCTATGGCTACACCTTC

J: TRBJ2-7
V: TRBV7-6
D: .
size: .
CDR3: CASSPRTDYEQYF
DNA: TGTGCCAGCAGCCCCCGGACAGACTACGAGCAGTACTTC

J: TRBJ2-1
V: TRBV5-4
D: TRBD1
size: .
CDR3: CASSGPGQGVSNEQFF
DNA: TGTGCCAGCAGCGGACCGGGACAGGGGGTATCTAATGAGCAGTTCTTC

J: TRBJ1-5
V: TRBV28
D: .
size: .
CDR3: CASSPRRGPLQPQHF
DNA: TGTGCCAGCAGTCCCCGAAGGGGCCCGCTTCAGCCCCAGCATTTT

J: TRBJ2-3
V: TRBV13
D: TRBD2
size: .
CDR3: CASSFTTSGSVADTQYF
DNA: TGTGCCAGCAGCTTTACGACTAGCGGGAGTGTTGCAGATACGCAGTATTTT

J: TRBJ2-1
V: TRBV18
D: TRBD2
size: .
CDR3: CASSLGTSGRADEQFF
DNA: TGTGCCAGCTCCCTTGGGACTAGCGGGAGGGCCGATGAGCAGTTCTTC

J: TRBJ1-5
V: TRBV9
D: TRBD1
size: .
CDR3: CASSQGTASNQPQHF
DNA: TGTGCCAGCAGCCAAGGGACAGCAAGCAATCAGCCCCAGCATTTT

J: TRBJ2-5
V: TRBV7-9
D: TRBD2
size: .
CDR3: CASSLVSGNQETQYF
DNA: TGTGCCAGCAGCTTAGTTAGCGGGAACCAAGAGACCCAGTACTTC

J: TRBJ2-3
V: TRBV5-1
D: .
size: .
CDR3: CASSLSAGADTQYF
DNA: TGCGCCAGCAGCTTATCTGCAGGGGCAGATACGCAGTATTTT

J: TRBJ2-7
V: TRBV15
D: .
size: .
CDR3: CATSGPWDTYEQYF
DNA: TGTGCCACCAGCGGACCCTGGGACACCTACGAGCAGTACTTC

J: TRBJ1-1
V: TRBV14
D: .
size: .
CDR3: CASSFGRGNTEAFF
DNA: TGTGCCAGCAGCTTCGGTCGGGGGAACACTGAAGCTTTCTTT

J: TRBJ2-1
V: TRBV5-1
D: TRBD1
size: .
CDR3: CASTPNPGQGYNEQFF
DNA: TGCGCCAGCACCCCCAACCCGGGACAGGGGTACAATGAGCAGTTCTTC

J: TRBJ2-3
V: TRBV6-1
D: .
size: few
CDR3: CASSAGVLGTDTQYF
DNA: TGTGCCAGCAGCGCAGGGGTTCTGGGCACAGATACGCAGTATTTT

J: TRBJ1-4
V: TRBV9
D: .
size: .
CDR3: CASSVGGKQGDEKLFF
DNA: TGTGCCAGCAGCGTGGGGGGAAAGCAGGGAGATGAAAAACTGTTTTTT

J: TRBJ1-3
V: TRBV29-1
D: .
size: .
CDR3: CSVEGAADSGNTIYF
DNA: TGCAGCGTTGAAGGGGCCGCCGACTCTGGAAACACCATATATTTT

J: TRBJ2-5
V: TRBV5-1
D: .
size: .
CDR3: CASSPEEGGETQYF
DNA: TGCGCCAGCAGCCCCGAGGAGGGGGGGGAGACCCAGTACTTC

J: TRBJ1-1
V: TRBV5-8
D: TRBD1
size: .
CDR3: CASSFLQGASAFF
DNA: TGTGCCAGCAGCTTCCTCCAGGGGGCCTCGGCTTTCTTT

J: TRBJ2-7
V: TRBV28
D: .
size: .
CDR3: CASLPPGQTLYEQYF
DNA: TGTGCCAGCCTTCCTCCGGGACAAACCCTCTACGAGCAGTACTTC

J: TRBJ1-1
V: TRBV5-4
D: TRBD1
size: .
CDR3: CASSLIGQGLSTEAFF
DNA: TGTGCCAGCAGCTTGATAGGACAGGGGTTGTCGACTGAAGCTTTCTTT

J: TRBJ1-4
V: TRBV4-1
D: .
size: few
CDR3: CASSQVQDPGKLFF
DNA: TGCGCCAGCAGCCAGGTACAGGACCCAGGGAAACTGTTTTTT

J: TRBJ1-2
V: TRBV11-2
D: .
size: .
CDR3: CASSFGGSGRTF
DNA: TGTGCCAGCAGCTTCGGGGGAAGCGGTCGGACCTTC

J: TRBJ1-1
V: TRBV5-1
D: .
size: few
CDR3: CASKLRGEAFF
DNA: TGCGCCAGCAAGCTCAGGGGAGAAGCTTTCTTT

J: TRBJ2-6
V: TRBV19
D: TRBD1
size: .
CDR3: CASRTPGQGASGANVLTF
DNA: TGTGCCAGTAGGACACCGGGACAGGGGGCTTCTGGGGCCAACGTCCTGACTTTC

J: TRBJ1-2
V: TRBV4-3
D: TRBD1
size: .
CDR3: CASSQSDRPFFGGYTF
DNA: TGCGCCAGCAGCCAATCGGACAGGCCCTTCTTTGGTGGCTACACCTTC